A selection of T cell receptor beta chains follows, all from one sample in a study of regulatory T cells in long-lasting Graves disease. TCRdb used MiXCR to reprocess the multiplex PCR reads, holding one entry per CDR3 protein. The sample has 350,000 to 500,000 distinct CDR3 sequences, about 21% seen once; the top ten hold around an eighth. The input for sequencing was peripheral blood mononuclear cells (PBMCs), taken when the disease was refractory, from a patient treated with antithyroid drugs. All receptors come from a female donor with Graves disease. Each CDR3 is given with its conserved first and last residue. Fields, in order: D gene, clone size, J gene, V gene, CDR3 DNA, CDR3 protein. The D gene is left open where the match is weak. Size is stated for part of the rows, as once, few or many counts, or as a class when the clone is expanded.

d_gene: TRBD1
abundance: few
j_gene: TRBJ2-7
v_gene: TRBV5-1
CDR3nt: TGCGCCAGCAGCGGTGACAGGGGAAACTACGAGCAGTACTTC
CDR3aa: CASSGDRGNYEQYF

d_gene: TRBD1
abundance: many
j_gene: TRBJ1-4
v_gene: TRBV2
CDR3nt: TGTGCCAGCAGTCAGGACAGGGGTACGACTGAAAAACTGTTTTTT
CDR3aa: CASSQDRGTTEKLFF

d_gene: NA
abundance: many
j_gene: TRBJ1-2
v_gene: TRBV6-1
CDR3nt: TGTGCCAGCAGCCCAGGGACACCGGTTGACTATGGCTACACCTTC
CDR3aa: CASSPGTPVDYGYTF

d_gene: NA
abundance: many
j_gene: TRBJ2-5
v_gene: TRBV5-5
CDR3nt: TGTGCCAGCAGCTTGGGCCAGGCCTACGGGGAGACCCAGTACTTC
CDR3aa: CASSLGQAYGETQYF

d_gene: TRBD1
abundance: many
j_gene: TRBJ2-7
v_gene: TRBV12-3/TRBV12-4
CDR3nt: TGTGCCAGCAGGCGGACAGGGAAGTACGAGCAGTACTTC
CDR3aa: CASRRTGKYEQYF

d_gene: TRBD2
abundance: NA
j_gene: TRBJ2-7
v_gene: TRBV25-1
CDR3nt: TGTGCCAGCAGTGGCCCCGGGAGGGTTCCCTACGAGCAGTACTTC
CDR3aa: CASSGPGRVPYEQYF

d_gene: NA
abundance: few
j_gene: TRBJ1-1
v_gene: TRBV5-6
CDR3nt: TGTGCCAGCAGCTTGTGGGGCAGCATGAACACTGAAGCTTTCTTT
CDR3aa: CASSLWGSMNTEAFF

d_gene: NA
abundance: few
j_gene: TRBJ2-6
v_gene: TRBV2
CDR3nt: TGTGCCAGCAGTGGAGGGACTCTAACTGGGGCCAACGTCCTGACTTTC
CDR3aa: CASSGGTLTGANVLTF

d_gene: NA
abundance: few
j_gene: TRBJ2-1
v_gene: TRBV9
CDR3nt: TGTGCCAGCAGCAAAGACAGCCCGATGAACAATGAGCAGTTCTTC
CDR3aa: CASSKDSPMNNEQFF

d_gene: NA
abundance: NA
j_gene: TRBJ2-1
v_gene: TRBV12-3/TRBV12-4
CDR3nt: TGTGCCAGCAGCATAGTTCCCTACAATGAGCAGTTCTTC
CDR3aa: CASSIVPYNEQFF

d_gene: NA
abundance: many
j_gene: TRBJ1-5
v_gene: TRBV2
CDR3nt: TGTGCCAGCAGGAACAGGGAAGGGAGCAATCAGCCCCAGCATTTT
CDR3aa: CASRNREGSNQPQHF

d_gene: NA
abundance: few
j_gene: TRBJ1-2
v_gene: TRBV9
CDR3nt: TGTGCCAGCAGCGTAGAAGATGAGCAACAGGGCAACTATGGCTACACCTTC
CDR3aa: CASSVEDEQQGNYGYTF

d_gene: TRBD1
abundance: once
j_gene: TRBJ2-1
v_gene: TRBV3-1
CDR3nt: TGTGCCAGCAGCCAGGGACAGGGTGAGCAGTTCTTC
CDR3aa: CASSQGQGEQFF

d_gene: NA
abundance: many
j_gene: TRBJ1-5
v_gene: TRBV28
CDR3nt: TGTGCCAGCAGGCCCCCGGGGCGCAATCAGCCCCAGCATTTT
CDR3aa: CASRPPGRNQPQHF

d_gene: NA
abundance: NA
j_gene: TRBJ1-1
v_gene: TRBV6-1
CDR3nt: TGTGCCAGCACCCCCTTGGGTTTGGACACTGAAGCTTTCTTT
CDR3aa: CASTPLGLDTEAFF

d_gene: NA
abundance: few
j_gene: TRBJ2-6
v_gene: TRBV5-1
CDR3nt: TGCGCCAGCAGCCCGACTCCCAAGGGACCTGGGGCCAACGTCCTGACTTTC
CDR3aa: CASSPTPKGPGANVLTF

d_gene: TRBD2
abundance: NA
j_gene: TRBJ2-5
v_gene: TRBV5-1
CDR3nt: TGCGCCAGCAGCTTCAGACTAGCGGGAGGCATGGGGAGCCGGGAGACCCAGTACTTC
CDR3aa: CASSFRLAGGMGSRETQYF

d_gene: TRBD2
abundance: many
j_gene: TRBJ2-7
v_gene: TRBV20-1
CDR3nt: TGCAGTGCTCGATCACTAGCGCACCCCTACGAGCAGTACTTC
CDR3aa: CSARSLAHPYEQYF

d_gene: TRBD2
abundance: many
j_gene: TRBJ2-6
v_gene: TRBV12-3/TRBV12-4
CDR3nt: TGTGCCAGCAGTAGAGCGGGAGGGAGGTCTGGGGCCAACGTCCTGACTTTC
CDR3aa: CASSRAGGRSGANVLTF

d_gene: NA
abundance: few
j_gene: TRBJ2-6
v_gene: TRBV7-9
CDR3nt: TGTGCCAGCAGCTTAGGATTGGGGAACGCTGGGGCCAACGTCCTGACTTTC
CDR3aa: CASSLGLGNAGANVLTF

d_gene: TRBD2
abundance: few
j_gene: TRBJ2-2
v_gene: TRBV5-5
CDR3nt: TGTGCCAGCAGCTTGCCGGGACTAGCGGGAGGGACCGGGGAGCTGTTTTTT
CDR3aa: CASSLPGLAGGTGELFF

d_gene: NA
abundance: NA
j_gene: TRBJ2-7
v_gene: TRBV29-1
CDR3nt: TGCAGCGTTGCTACTAGCTCCTACGAGCAGTACTTC
CDR3aa: CSVATSSYEQYF

d_gene: NA
abundance: many
j_gene: TRBJ2-7
v_gene: TRBV6-5
CDR3nt: TGTGCCAGCAGTTCCCCGACGGCGGGTTACTACGAGCAGTACTTC
CDR3aa: CASSSPTAGYYEQYF

d_gene: NA
abundance: few
j_gene: TRBJ1-1
v_gene: TRBV19
CDR3nt: TGTGCCAGTGGTGGGGCTGAAGCTTTCTTT
CDR3aa: CASGGAEAFF

d_gene: TRBD2
abundance: NA
j_gene: TRBJ2-5
v_gene: TRBV24-1
CDR3nt: TGTGCCACCAGTGATTTGGGGACTAGCGGCTTCCAAGAGACCCAGTACTTC
CDR3aa: CATSDLGTSGFQETQYF

d_gene: TRBD1
abundance: NA
j_gene: TRBJ1-2
v_gene: TRBV7-3
CDR3nt: TGTGCCAGCAGGTACCCGGGAGACAGGGGATTAGGCGGCTACACCTTC
CDR3aa: CASRYPGDRGLGGYTF

d_gene: NA
abundance: few
j_gene: TRBJ1-3
v_gene: TRBV10-3
CDR3nt: TGTGCCATCAGTGCCCGGGAGGAGATCTCTGGAAACACCATATATTTT
CDR3aa: CAISAREEISGNTIYF

d_gene: TRBD2
abundance: few
j_gene: TRBJ2-5
v_gene: TRBV24-1
CDR3nt: TGTGCCACCAGTGACCGGAGCGGGAGGGAGACCCAAGAGACCCAGTACTTC
CDR3aa: CATSDRSGRETQETQYF

d_gene: NA
abundance: many
j_gene: TRBJ1-1
v_gene: TRBV9
CDR3nt: TGTGCCAGCAGCGTAGTATCTGTGAACACTGAAGCTTTCTTT
CDR3aa: CASSVVSVNTEAFF

d_gene: TRBD2
abundance: NA
j_gene: TRBJ2-1
v_gene: TRBV15
CDR3nt: TGTGCCACCAGCAGAGATCCCGTCCTAGCGGGAGGGGGGAATGAGCAGTTCTTC
CDR3aa: CATSRDPVLAGGGNEQFF

d_gene: NA
abundance: few
j_gene: TRBJ2-5
v_gene: TRBV5-1
CDR3nt: TGCGCCAGCAGCTTGTCGGGGCCGGCCCAGTACTTC
CDR3aa: CASSLSGPAQYF

d_gene: NA
abundance: NA
j_gene: TRBJ1-6
v_gene: TRBV30
CDR3nt: TGTGCCTGGAGCCAGGGGCGAAATTCACCCCTCCACTTT
CDR3aa: CAWSQGRNSPLHF

d_gene: NA
abundance: few
j_gene: TRBJ2-2
v_gene: TRBV30
CDR3nt: TGTGCCTGGTGCCCCATGGATCCGGCCGGGGAGCTGTTTTTT
CDR3aa: CAWCPMDPAGELFF

d_gene: NA
abundance: few
j_gene: TRBJ2-7
v_gene: TRBV12-3/TRBV12-4
CDR3nt: TGTGCCAGCAGTTTAATAACCGACAAGGCCTACGAGCAGTACTTC
CDR3aa: CASSLITDKAYEQYF

d_gene: NA
abundance: many
j_gene: TRBJ2-2
v_gene: TRBV2
CDR3nt: TGTGCCAGCATCCAGGGGGGGGCATCCACCGGGGAGCTGTTTTTT
CDR3aa: CASIQGGASTGELFF

d_gene: NA
abundance: many
j_gene: TRBJ1-2
v_gene: TRBV29-1
CDR3nt: TGCAGCGTTGCTGAAGCTAACTATGGCTACACCTTC
CDR3aa: CSVAEANYGYTF

d_gene: TRBD1
abundance: once
j_gene: TRBJ2-1
v_gene: TRBV28
CDR3nt: TGTGCCAGCAGTTTACCGGGACAGGGGGCAGAGGAGCAGTTCTTC
CDR3aa: CASSLPGQGAEEQFF

d_gene: NA
abundance: NA
j_gene: TRBJ1-5
v_gene: TRBV19
CDR3nt: TGTGCCAGTAGTGAGGGACATGCGACGGGTCAGCCCCAGCATTTT
CDR3aa: CASSEGHATGQPQHF

d_gene: TRBD1
abundance: many
j_gene: TRBJ2-7
v_gene: TRBV6-2/TRBV6-3
CDR3nt: TGTGCCAGCAGTTACTCCCCGGGACAGGGACGTGACGAGCAGTACTTC
CDR3aa: CASSYSPGQGRDEQYF

d_gene: TRBD1
abundance: many
j_gene: TRBJ1-2
v_gene: TRBV28
CDR3nt: TGTGCCAGCAGCCGTGACAGGGTGGGAGGCTACACCTTC
CDR3aa: CASSRDRVGGYTF

d_gene: NA
abundance: few
j_gene: TRBJ2-5
v_gene: TRBV27
CDR3nt: TGTGCCAGCAGCTTGGGCTCCGGCGGGGGCTTCCAAGAGACCCAGTACTTC
CDR3aa: CASSLGSGGGFQETQYF

d_gene: NA
abundance: NA
j_gene: TRBJ2-2
v_gene: TRBV7-8
CDR3nt: TGTGCCAGCAGCTTAGCGCTTGGCGGGGAGCTGTTTTTT
CDR3aa: CASSLALGGELFF

d_gene: NA
abundance: NA
j_gene: TRBJ2-2
v_gene: TRBV20-1
CDR3nt: TGCAGTGCCAAGGAGACGGGCACCGGGGAGCTGTTTTTT
CDR3aa: CSAKETGTGELFF

d_gene: NA
abundance: NA
j_gene: TRBJ1-3
v_gene: TRBV6-9
CDR3nt: TGTGCCAGCAGTTACTCAGGGGAAAGCTCTGGAAACACCATATATTTT
CDR3aa: CASSYSGESSGNTIYF

d_gene: NA
abundance: many
j_gene: TRBJ1-2
v_gene: TRBV6-1
CDR3nt: TGTGCCAGCAGTGAACTTCAGACAGGCGCTGACGGCTACACCTTC
CDR3aa: CASSELQTGADGYTF

d_gene: TRBD1
abundance: many
j_gene: TRBJ1-2
v_gene: TRBV2
CDR3nt: TGTGCCAGCAGCGTGGGACAGGATCATGGCTACACCTTC
CDR3aa: CASSVGQDHGYTF

d_gene: TRBD2
abundance: NA
j_gene: TRBJ2-7
v_gene: TRBV2
CDR3nt: TGTGTTAGCAGTGAAGGACTAGCGGGTTACGAGCAGTACTTC
CDR3aa: CVSSEGLAGYEQYF

d_gene: TRBD2
abundance: NA
j_gene: TRBJ2-4
v_gene: TRBV15
CDR3nt: TGTGCCACCAGTTTTCCGGGTGCGGGGGAGATGGAGTTCTTC
CDR3aa: CATSFPGAGEMEFF

d_gene: TRBD1
abundance: few
j_gene: TRBJ1-5
v_gene: TRBV28
CDR3nt: TGTGCCAGCAGTCCAAACGGACAGGGTAGCAATCGGCCCCAGCATTTT
CDR3aa: CASSPNGQGSNRPQHF

d_gene: NA
abundance: many
j_gene: TRBJ2-7
v_gene: TRBV28
CDR3nt: TGTGCCAGCAGTCTAACCCCGGACAGGCTCGGGGGCTACGAGCAGTACTTC
CDR3aa: CASSLTPDRLGGYEQYF

d_gene: NA
abundance: NA
j_gene: TRBJ1-2
v_gene: TRBV20-1
CDR3nt: TGCAGTGCTAGAGAAGGGGGGATTACAAGATATGGCTACACCTTC
CDR3aa: CSAREGGITRYGYTF

d_gene: NA
abundance: few
j_gene: TRBJ2-7
v_gene: TRBV3-1
CDR3nt: TGTGCCAGCAGACTTAGGGGTGGCGAGCAGTACTTC
CDR3aa: CASRLRGGEQYF

d_gene: NA
abundance: many
j_gene: TRBJ1-4
v_gene: TRBV28
CDR3nt: TGTGCCAGCAGTTTACCCGGGGGAGTGGATGAAAAACTGTTTTTT
CDR3aa: CASSLPGGVDEKLFF

d_gene: NA
abundance: few
j_gene: TRBJ2-1
v_gene: TRBV28
CDR3nt: TGTGCCAGCAGTCTAAAGGACGGTGCGAATGAGCAGTTCTTC
CDR3aa: CASSLKDGANEQFF

d_gene: TRBD2
abundance: few
j_gene: TRBJ2-7
v_gene: TRBV27
CDR3nt: TGTGCCAGCAGTTTAAATAGCGGGAGACCGTACGAGCAGTACTTC
CDR3aa: CASSLNSGRPYEQYF